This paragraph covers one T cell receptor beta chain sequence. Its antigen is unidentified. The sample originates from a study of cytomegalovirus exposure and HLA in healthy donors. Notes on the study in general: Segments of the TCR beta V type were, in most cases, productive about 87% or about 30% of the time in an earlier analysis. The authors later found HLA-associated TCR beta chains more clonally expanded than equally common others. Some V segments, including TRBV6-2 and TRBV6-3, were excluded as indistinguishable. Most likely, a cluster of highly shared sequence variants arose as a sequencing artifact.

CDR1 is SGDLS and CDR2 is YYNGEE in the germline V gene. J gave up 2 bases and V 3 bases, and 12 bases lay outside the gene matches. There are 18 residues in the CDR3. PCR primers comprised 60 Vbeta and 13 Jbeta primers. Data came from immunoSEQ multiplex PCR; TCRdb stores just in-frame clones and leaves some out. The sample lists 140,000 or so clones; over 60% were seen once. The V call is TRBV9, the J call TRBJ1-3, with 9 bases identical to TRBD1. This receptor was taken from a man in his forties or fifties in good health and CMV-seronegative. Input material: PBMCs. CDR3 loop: CASSAAILWDRAGNTIYF. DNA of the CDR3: TGTGCCAGCAGCGCCGCCATACTTTGGGACAGGGCTGGAAACACCATATATTTT.